Described below is a single T cell receptor beta chain sequence and its context. Antigen unknown. TCRdb re-called the RT-PCR reads through MiXCR, storing one row per CDR3 protein. This table holds 650,000 to 700,000 distinct CDR3 sequences, more than 15% found once. This specimen comes from a study of response to subunit inactivated influenza vaccine. Whole-study findings and limits: The authors proposed limited new T cell recruitment per seasonal influenza vaccination.

V shed 5 bases, J shed 3 bases, and the junction held 7 bases outside the gene matches. CDR1 is SEHNR and CDR2 is FQNEAQ in the germline V gene (reference sequence). This CDR3 region has 16 residues. This TCR came from a man between 50 and 59 years old who received an inactivated influenza vaccine. Sample: PBMCs from blood, taken 11 to 12 days after vaccination. The rearrangement uses TRBV7-9 and TRBJ1-4; TRBD1 agrees at 9 bases. This chain's CDR3 is CASSRDTGGSNEKLFF. The CDR3 nucleotides read TGTGCCAGCAGCCGAGACACAGGGGGCTCTAATGAAAAACTGTTTTTT.